Sequencing of this TCR beta chain was carried out in a study of OX40 agonist ivuxolimab in advanced cancers. Looking at the study overall: Ivuxolimab, which targeted the costimulatory receptor OX40 (CD134), was an agonistic, fully human IgG2 monoclonal antibody. Intravenous ivuxolimab was administered to patients every 2 weeks at six dose levels: 0.01, 0.1, 0.3, 1.5, 3 and 10 mg/kg. The purpose of peripheral TCRbeta sequencing was to test whether ivuxolimab changed TCR sequence diversity and led to clonal T-cell expansion. The paper covers the monotherapy dose-escalation part of the phase I ivuxolimab trial, which included N ≈ 52 patients. A male proportion of roughly 80% and a mean age of approximately 60 years, ranging from roughly 23 to 80, were recorded for the dose-escalation cohort. Partial responses were achieved by three dose-escalation patients, of whom one had hepatocellular carcinoma and two had cutaneous melanoma. Patients were allowed to have had prior anti-PD-1, anti-PD-L1 or anti-CTLA-4 therapy, and 30% to 40% of the dose-escalation patients had previously received checkpoint inhibitors. Of the approximately 50 patients in dose escalation, 19 had hepatocellular carcinoma, about 15 had melanoma, 9 had renal cell carcinoma and 9 had head and neck cancer. Overall results and qualifications from the work: Low levels of normalized T-cell clonal expansion were also seen in some nonresponding patients. On average, CD8+ T cells showed more expanded clones than CD4+ T cells after ivuxolimab. At doses of 0.1 to 3.0 mg/kg, clonal expansion of both CD4+ and CD8+ T cells in blood was seen between baseline and week 6. Which antigens the clonally expanded peripheral T cells were specific for was not determined. In partial responders in the 0.1-3.0 mg/kg groups, normalized peripheral clonal expansion was found to be among the lowest, especially among CD8+ T cells.

The trial excluded patients who had a history of autoimmune disease or were on systemic immunosuppression. Peripheral blood for TCR sequencing was collected from all dose cohorts at baseline, on cycle 4 day 1, and on cycle 7 day 1. Samples were obtained from an open-label, multicenter, first-in-human phase I dose-escalation trial of ivuxolimab. Adults with locally advanced or metastatic melanoma, renal cell, hepatocellular, or head and neck squamous cell carcinoma were enrolled in the trial. Before TCR sequencing, CD4+ T cells and CD8+ T cells were sorted from peripheral blood as separate populations. Deletion took 1 base off V and 1 base off J, with a span of 10 bases between the germline ends. Per the germline V gene (reference sequence), SEHNR is the CDR1 and FQNEAQ is the CDR2. Including cysteine and phenylalanine, the CDR3 has 15 amino acids. CDR3 DNA is the only sequence kept; it has 45 bases, read in frame from the first base.

To sequence the TCRbeta CDR3 region, genomic DNA was isolated from the sorted cells. The immunoSEQ Assay was used for sequencing of TCRbeta CDR3 regions. TCRdb mirrors the immuneACCESS table, restricted to in-frame sequences. Some clones are absent from its copies; in checked studies, under half trace to an unresolved V gene, and the reason for the others is unknown. This sample has 30,000 to 45,000 clones in its table, and about 87% of those were observed once. The leading ten clones occupy more than 25% of the sample. As concerns this clone: What antigen it recognizes has not been identified. Base-call qualities are not available, and no considerably larger clone is one nucleotide away.

This chain is built from TRBV7-9 and TRBJ2-5; there is no confident call for the D gene. The sequencing used CD4+ or CD8+ T cells sorted from blood, collected in a trial of the OX40 agonist ivuxolimab. The TCR comes from an adult with an advanced solid tumor such as melanoma, head and neck, liver or kidney cancer. At the DNA level, the sequence is TGTGCCAGCAGCTTAGGTACCGATAGCCAAGAGACCCAGTACTTC. This gives the protein CASSLGTDSQETQYF. The CDR3 plus the reference TRBV7-9 and TRBJ2-5 genes for the other parts give the full variable domain: DTGVSQNPRHKITKRGQNVTFRCDPISEHNRLYWYRQTLGQGPEFLTYFQNEAQLEKSRLLSDRFSAERPKGSFSTLEIQRTEQGDSAMYLCASSLGTDSQETQYFGPGTRLLVL.